A single sample is the source of the 12 T cell receptor beta chains below, sequenced in a study of T cell responses to AZD1222 COVID-19 vaccine (dated by TCRdb to the early 2020s). Explained via the paper, the time point label denotes: about 28 days (+/-7) after the second vaccine dose. The library relied on the immunoSEQ multiplex PCR assay. TCRdb provides this immuneACCESS table in a form limited to in-frame rearrangements. Some clones are lacking; in checked studies, under half of them reflect an unresolved V gene, and why the rest are absent is not known. Counted in this sample were roughly 84,000 clones; around 90% of them appeared once. Roughly 10% of the sample belongs to the ten largest clones. The sequences come from peripheral blood, collected 28 days after the second AZD1222 dose. These receptors were taken from an adult who received the AZD1222 COVID-19 vaccine.

J is TRBJ2-7 and V is TRBV2; 9 positions agree with TRBD1. Trimming removed 6 bases from V and 2 bases from J; junction bases left unmatched: 5. Germline-derived CDR1 and CDR2 are SNHLY and FYNNEI. The CDR3 spans 14 residues. The CDR3 sequence is CASRARTGAYEQYF. DNA for the CDR3: TGTGCCAGCAGGGCAAGGACAGGGGCCTACGAGCAGTACTTC.

This sequence joins TRBV27 and TRBJ2-7; 7 bases align to TRBD1. The CDR3 covers 12 residues. The junction had 6 bases not matched to a gene; V was cut back by 8 bases and J by 5 bases. Per the germline V gene, CDR1 is MNHEY and CDR2 is SMNVEV (reference sequence). The CDR3 loop is CASRGQNHEQYF. CDR3 DNA: TGTGCCAGCCGGGGACAGAACCACGAGCAGTACTTC.

This clone has only a few counts. V gene TRBV19 combines with J gene TRBJ2-7; 8 positions agree with TRBD2. The V gene's germline CDR1 is LNHDA and CDR2 SQIVND (reference sequence). J lost 3 bases, V lost 5 bases, and 6 bases had no gene match. CDR3 length: 14 residues. Here the CDR3 DNA reads TGTGCCAGTAGTCCCTCACTAGCGGTCTACGAGCAGTACTTC. It specifies CASSPSLAVYEQYF. Variable domain in full (rest from reference TRBV19 and TRBJ2-7): DGGITQSPKYLFRKEGQNVTLSCEQNLNHDAMYWYRQDPGQGLRLIYYSQIVNDFQKGDIAEGYSVSREKKESFPLTVTSAQKNPTAFYLCASSPSLAVYEQYFGPGTRLTVT.

This rearrangement joins TRBV12-3 or TRBV12-4 to TRBJ1-2; D is ambiguous. Trimming took 3 bases from V and 2 from J, leaving 4 bases between them. This CDR3 is built from 12 residues. The DNA for the CDR3 is TGTGCCAGCAGTTTCGGCAACTATGGCTACACCTTC. This translates into CASSFGNYGYTF.

This clone was counted once. This rearrangement joins TRBV5-4 to TRBJ1-3; TRBD1 agrees at 9 bases. Germline assignment: CDR1 SGHNT and CDR2 YYREEE (reference sequence). Trimming took 4 bases from V and 0 from J; bases not matched to a gene: 5. This CDR3 spans 16 amino acids. The CDR3 coding sequence is TGTGCCAGCAGCGCTGGACAGGGGTTCTCTGGAAACACCATATATTTT. This gives the protein CASSAGQGFSGNTIYF.

The J gene is TRBJ2-2, the V gene TRBV9; D unresolved. CDR1 and CDR2 from the germline V gene are SGDLS and YYNGEE. With 6 bases removed from V and 0 bases from J, the gap between germline ends came to 12 bases. The CDR3 is 15 residues long. As DNA, the CDR3 is TGTGCCAGCACCCTAACGGGTGCGAACACCGGGGAGCTGTTTTTT. This codes for CASTLTGANTGELFF.

V gene TRBV6-1 combines with J gene TRBJ2-7; D is unresolved. Trimming pared 9 bases from V and 3 bases from J, leaving 18 bases between. This CDR3 region has 14 residues. The germline V gene has CDR1 MNHNS and CDR2 SASEGT. The chain's CDR3 is CARRNPGEVYEQYF. CDR3 DNA: TGTGCCAGGCGAAATCCAGGCGAGGTCTACGAGCAGTACTTC.

The V and J genes are TRBV12-3 or TRBV12-4 and TRBJ1-5; D perhaps matches TRBD1 (5 bases). V dropped 8 bases and J dropped 5 bases, with 10 bases sitting between them. CDR3 size: 12 residues. CDR3 DNA: TGTGCCAGCGGGGGTTGGGATCAGCCCCAGCATTTT. This translates into CASGGWDQPQHF.

The CDR3 is CAITQSVGSGNTIYF. The DNA of the CDR3 is TGTGCCATCACTCAGAGTGTTGGCTCTGGAAACACCATATATTTT. The V gene is TRBV10-3, the J gene TRBJ1-3, with D uncertain. Trimming took 7 bases from V and 0 from J, leaving 13 bases between them. The germline gives CDR1 ENHRY, CDR2 SYGVKD. The CDR3 runs to 15 residues.

The chain employs TRBV18 and TRBJ2-3; the D is unclear. Deletions cut 3 bases from V and 5 bases from J, with 12 bases between. Germline assignment: CDR1 KGHSH and CDR2 LQKENI. The CDR3 is 14 residues long. CDR3 protein: CASSPVQPQDTQYF. In nucleotides, the CDR3 is TGTGCCAGCTCACCGGTACAGCCACAAGATACGCAGTATTTT.

The gene calls are TRBV7-2 and TRBJ1-5, with no clear D. With 3 bases removed from V and 2 bases from J, the gap between germline ends came to 8 bases. CDR3 length: 14 residues. Germline values: CDR1 SGHTA, CDR2 FQGNSA. In DNA form, the CDR3 reads TGTGCCAGCAGCTTTAGGGCGGGCAATCAGCCCCAGCATTTT. Its translation is CASSFRAGNQPQHF.

This rearrangement joins TRBV30 to TRBJ2-2; 7 bases align to TRBD1. With V trimmed by 4 bases and J by 1 base, 3 bases remained unmatched. Looked up from germline, CDR1 is GTSNPN and CDR2 is SVGIG (reference sequence). CDR3 size: 14 residues. As DNA, the CDR3 is TGTGCCTGGAAGGGACAGTTGAACACCGGGGAGCTGTTTTTT. It specifies CAWKGQLNTGELFF. Looking up the rest from reference TRBV30 and TRBJ2-2 gives the full variable domain: SQTIHQWPATLVQPVGSPLSLECTVEGTSNPNLYWYRQAAGRGLQLLFYSVGIGQISSEVPQNLSASRPQDRQFILSSKKLLLSDSGFYLCAWKGQLNTGELFFGEGSRLTVL.